Presented here are 23 T cell receptor beta chains from one specimen sequenced in a study of shared clonotypes between healthy human individuals. Clones were sequenced by immunoSEQ multiplex PCR, and TCRdb holds only the in-frame ones, with some missing. The sample contains 2 million to 2.5 million clones, 80% to 95% of which appear only once. The source material was naive CD4+ T cells from PBMCs. Subset here: CD45RA+ positively selected. The receptors shown here come from a man between 18 and 35 years old in good health. Some clones in this sample may be carry-over from other donors' samples.

The gene calls are TRBV19 and TRBJ2-3, with D possibly called TRBD1 or TRBD2 (6 bases each). Germline-derived CDR1 and CDR2 are LNHDA and SQIVND (reference sequence). The germline V and J ends were trimmed by 8 bases and 2 bases, with 17 bases remaining between them. The CDR3 consists of 15 residues. CDR3 region: CASLSAGGLTDTQYF. The CDR3 coding sequence is TGTGCCAGTTTATCGGCCGGGGGCCTCACAGATACGCAGTATTTT. Full variable domain (rest looked up from reference TRBV19 and TRBJ2-3): DGGITQSPKYLFRKEGQNVTLSCEQNLNHDAMYWYRQDPGQGLRLIYYSQIVNDFQKGDIAEGYSVSREKKESFPLTVTSAQKNPTAFYLCASLSAGGLTDTQYFGPGTRLTVL.

The chain uses TRBV6-1 and TRBJ2-7; D not resolved. Germline V CDR1 and CDR2: MNHNS, SASEGT. V lost 7 bases to trimming and J lost 3 bases, with 10 bases between them. The CDR3 sequence is 12 residues long. CDR3 nucleotides: TGTGCCAGCACTCGAGGAAACTACGAGCAGTACTTC. This sequence encodes CASTRGNYEQYF.

A remark on this clone: The same CDR3 is also encoded by other DNA sequences in this sample. The CDR3 loop is CASSLMASTDTQYF. CDR3 nucleotides: TGTGCCAGCAGCTTAATGGCCAGCACAGATACGCAGTATTTT. This chain links TRBV7-3 with TRBJ2-3; the D is unclear. CDR3 length equals 14 residues. The V end lost 1 base, the J end lost 0 bases, and 5 bases lay between the germline ends. Germline CDR1 SGHTA, CDR2 FQGTGA.

The chain is built from TRBV7-9 and TRBJ2-1, with a weak D call TRBD2 (5 bases). V gave up 8 bases and J gave up 10 bases, with 12 bases separating them. This CDR3 is 11 amino acids long. Germline values: CDR1 SEHNR, CDR2 FQNEAQ (reference sequence). The CDR3 coding sequence is TGTGCCAGCTCGAGGGCAATGGAGCAGTTCTTC. This codes for CASSRAMEQFF.

The chain has TRBV7-9 and TRBJ1-3; 9 bases map to TRBD1. Per the germline V gene, CDR1 is SEHNR and CDR2 is FQNEAQ (reference sequence). This CDR3 has 15 amino acids. Losses at the gene ends were 5 bases for V and 4 bases for J; bases not matched to a gene: 6. This CDR3 reads CASSPSGTGGNTIYF. The CDR3 DNA reads as TGTGCCAGCAGCCCATCCGGGACAGGGGGAAACACCATATATTTT.

This rearrangement joins TRBV27 to TRBJ1-5; tentatively, D is TRBD1 (5 bases). The germline gives CDR1 MNHEY, CDR2 SMNVEV (reference sequence). V lost 4 bases and J 3 bases, leaving 16 bases between the germline ends. The CDR3 spans 16 residues. The CDR3 region is CASSSARAVINQPQHF. The CDR3 nucleotides are TGTGCCAGCAGTTCGGCCAGGGCGGTTATCAATCAGCCCCAGCATTTT.

This rearrangement joins TRBV28 to TRBJ2-1; 7 nucleotides agree with TRBD2. The germline CDR1 and CDR2 sequences are MDHEN and SYDVKM. The CDR3 has 15 amino acids. The V and J ends lost 8 bases and 8 bases, in that order; junction bases with no gene match: 15. DNA for the CDR3: TGTGCCAGCGACTCATTCGGGCGGGAGAGACATGAGCAGTTCTTC. The encoded protein is CASDSFGRERHEQFF. Based on the CDR3 plus reference TRBV28 and TRBJ2-1, the full variable domain is DVKVTQSSRYLVKRTGEKVFLECVQDMDHENMFWYRQDPGLGLRLIYFSYDVKMKEKGDIPEGYSVSREKKERFSLILESASTNQTSMYLCASDSFGRERHEQFFGPGTRLTVL.

V is TRBV5-5 and J is TRBJ2-1; D is unclear. The V gene's germline CDR1 is SGHKS and CDR2 YYEKEE (reference sequence). The CDR3 spans 13 residues. Trimming shortened V by 0 bases and J by 6 bases, and 7 bases separated the two germline ends. The CDR3 sequence: CASSLGRTNEQFF. CDR3 coding DNA: TGTGCCAGCAGCTTGGGACGTACCAATGAGCAGTTCTTC.

Only one count was recorded for this clone. The J gene is TRBJ1-2, the V gene TRBV19, with D perhaps TRBD1 (6 bases). V lost 3 bases, J lost 6 bases, and 14 bases lay in between. The length of the CDR3 is 14 residues. The V gene's germline CDR1 is LNHDA and CDR2 SQIVND (reference sequence). CDR3 loop: CASSMRGRPDGYTF. The CDR3 DNA reads TGTGCCAGTAGTATGAGGGGGAGACCCGATGGCTACACCTTC.

The V call is TRBV18, the J call TRBJ2-4, with TRBD1 as a possible D gene (6 bases). V was shortened by 0 bases and J by 5 bases, with 17 bases between the two germline ends. The germline V gene encodes CDR1 KGHSH and CDR2 LQKENI. This CDR3 is built from 17 residues. The CDR3, as DNA: TGTGCCAGCTCACCACCTGGACAGTACGTAGTTGAAAACATTCAGTACTTC. This encodes CASSPPGQYVVENIQYF.

The V call is TRBV2, the J call TRBJ1-1, with D perhaps matching TRBD1 (5 bases). Germline V gene lookup returns CDR1 SNHLY and CDR2 FYNNEI. Trimming took off 4 bases at V and 1 base at J, with 13 bases between the two ends. The CDR3 length is 15 residues. The CDR3 is CASSVEQAPNTEAFF. The CDR3 bases are TGTGCCAGCAGTGTGGAACAGGCCCCGAACACTGAAGCTTTCTTT.

The sample holds a few counts of this clone. The chain carries TRBV29-1 and TRBJ1-1; TRBD1 matches at 7 bases. J lost 6 bases, V lost 7 bases, and 5 bases had no gene match. The CDR3 length is 11 residues. The germline gives CDR1 SQVTM, CDR2 ANQGSEA. CDR3 residues: CSDKQGSEAFF. The CDR3 DNA reads TGCAGCGATAAACAGGGGTCTGAAGCTTTCTTT.

To note about this clone: Other DNA sequences within the sample encode an identical CDR3. V gene TRBV30 combines with J gene TRBJ1-1, with D unresolved. There are 13 residues in the CDR3. V dropped 0 bases and J dropped 2 bases, with 7 bases sitting between them. Germline CDR1 reads GTSNPN; CDR2 reads SVGIG (reference sequence). CDR3 nucleotide sequence: TGTGCCTGGAGTGTCCGAGCAAACACTGAAGCTTTCTTT. This translates into CAWSVRANTEAFF.

The genes are TRBV7-9 and TRBJ1-6; D gene uncertain. CDR1 is SEHNR and CDR2 is FQNEAQ in the germline V gene (reference sequence). With 5 bases removed from V and 6 bases from J, the gap between germline ends came to 23 bases. The CDR3 runs 18 residues. CDR3 region: CASSRRAHGRDFNSPLHF. The CDR3, as DNA: TGTGCCAGCAGCCGGAGGGCACACGGGAGGGATTTTAATTCACCCCTCCACTTT.

The rearrangement links TRBV6-4 to TRBJ2-3, with 8 bases aligning to TRBD2. Germline-derived CDR1 and CDR2 are MRHNA and SNTAGT. This CDR3 contains 16 residues. V dropped 7 bases and J dropped 1; count of bases not matched to a gene: 10. The CDR3 DNA sequence: TGTGCCAGCACCCAGGTGGGGACTAGAGGCACAGATACGCAGTATTTT. Its protein product is CASTQVGTRGTDTQYF.

V usage is TRBV5-1 and J usage is TRBJ1-4, with TRBD1 as a possible D gene (6 bases). Looked up from germline, CDR1 is SGHRS and CDR2 is YFSETQ. CDR3 length: 18 amino acids. Trimming removed 0 bases at V and 1 base at J, with 16 bases between. The CDR3 DNA reads as TGCGCCAGCAGCTTGGCTACGGCCAGGGGTATAACTAATGAAAAACTGTTTTTT. It is translated as CASSLATARGITNEKLFF.

This clone was seen just once. This chain links TRBV5-1 with TRBJ2-7; possibly TRBD1 for D (6 bases). The germline V and J ends were trimmed by 3 bases and 3 bases, with 16 bases remaining between them. The CDR3 covers 15 residues. CDR1 and CDR2 (germline): SGHRS, YFSETQ. This chain's CDR3 is CASSWDMGQVYEQYF. CDR3 nucleotide sequence: TGCGCCAGCAGCTGGGACATGGGACAAGTCTACGAGCAGTACTTC.

This clone was observed once. The rearrangement joins TRBV7-3 to TRBJ2-1; 8 bases line up with TRBD2. V shed 1 base, J shed 6 bases, and the junction held 5 bases outside the gene matches. The CDR3 contains 15 residues. Looked up from germline, CDR1 is SGHTA and CDR2 is FQGTGA. CDR3 residues: CASSLMSGRINEQFF. The CDR3 DNA reads TGTGCCAGCAGCTTAATGAGCGGGAGAATCAATGAGCAGTTCTTC.

This chain connects TRBV7-3 to TRBJ2-2, with TRBD2 identical over 9 bases. CDR3 length: 14 residues. Per the germline V gene, CDR1 is SGHTA and CDR2 is FQGTGA. V shed 6 bases and J 2 bases; nucleotides not matched to a gene: 1. CDR3 coding DNA: TGTGCCAGCAGGCTAGCGGGAAACACCGGGGAGCTGTTTTTT. Its protein product is CASRLAGNTGELFF.

The chain uses TRBV28 and TRBJ2-7; TRBD1 aligns across 7 bases. The CDR3 totals 15 residues. The V gene end was trimmed by 5 bases and the J gene end by 0 bases; junction bases not matched to a gene: 7. The V gene's germline CDR1 is MDHEN and CDR2 SYDVKM. CDR3 protein: CASSPGTALSYEQYF. CDR3 nucleotide sequence: TGTGCCAGCAGTCCCGGGACAGCCCTCTCCTACGAGCAGTACTTC.

The chain recombines TRBV29-1 with TRBJ1-5; possibly TRBD1 for D (5 bases). CDR3 length equals 13 residues. CDR1 is SQVTM and CDR2 is ANQGSEA in the germline V gene. The V and J ends lost 4 bases and 5 bases respectively, with 12 bases between them. The CDR3: CSVGWTYDQPQHF. In nucleotides, the CDR3 is TGCAGCGTTGGGTGGACATATGATCAGCCCCAGCATTTT. Together with reference TRBV29-1 and TRBJ1-5, the CDR3 gives the full variable domain: SAVISQKPSRDICQRGTSLTIQCQVDSQVTMMFWYRQQPGQSLTLIATANQGSEATYESGFVIDKFPISRPNLTFSTLTVSNMSPEDSSIYLCSVGWTYDQPQHFGDGTRLSIL.

Details on this clone: Distinct nucleotide sequences in the sample also encode this CDR3. This chain links TRBV7-3 with TRBJ2-3, with unresolved D. This CDR3 spans 12 amino acids. Trimming cost V 0 bases and J 5 bases, with 3 bases left between them. Germline CDR1 is SGHTA and CDR2 is FQGTGA. This CDR3 is CASSLTGDTQYF. Here the CDR3 DNA reads TGTGCCAGCAGCTTAACGGGAGATACGCAGTATTTT.

This clone was picked up one time. The chain carries TRBV2 and TRBJ1-1, with D maybe TRBD1 (5 bases). This CDR3 is built from 14 residues. CDR1 SNHLY and CDR2 FYNNEI come from the germline V gene. Trimming cost V 6 bases and J 4 bases, with 15 bases left between them. The chain's CDR3 is CASRPSYGTTEAFF. The CDR3 coding sequence is TGTGCCAGCAGGCCATCCTACGGGACCACTGAAGCTTTCTTT.